The entry that follows covers one T cell receptor (beta chain) sequence. What this receptor recognizes is not known. No per-base quality is available; no much larger clone lies one base away. This sample is drawn from a study of T cell responses to AZD1222 COVID-19 vaccine (dated by TCRdb to about 2021). Context from the whole study: TCR sequencing covered some 250 trial participants: 200 to 220 given two doses of AZD1222 and 26 given two doses of MenACWY control vaccine. Trial participants were enrolled by age into 18-55, 56-69 and 70-plus year subgroups, with roughly 150, 30 and 60 TCR-sequenced participants respectively. General findings and caveats noted by the study authors: After two AZD1222 doses, spike-specific TCR breadth and depth were significantly higher than at day 0 and than in MenACWY recipients. Reportedly, almost half of the unique spike-specific TCRs recognized epitopes lying outside the regions that are mutated in the B.1.351 and B.1.1.7 variants. In the small 56-69-year group, the increase in depth fell short of significance, most likely because of low power. Because no day 14 peak-response samples were available, repertoires were characterized only after the peak T cell response. The vaccine-associated CD4 TCRs covered the entire spike protein, and the dominant responses fell in regions 160-218 and 743-854. Conclusions about previously exposed vaccinees are limited because only five to seven AZD1222 recipients were SARS-CoV-2 seropositive at baseline. Most participants were white British and females outnumbered males, and the authors suggested that clonal diversity may have been underestimated.

The CDR3 spans 13 residues, from the cysteine through the phenylalanine. Only the CDR3 DNA stays, 39 bases, in frame from base 1. V is reduced by 7 bases and J by 7 bases, leaving a spacing of 16 bases between them. The germline V gene sets CDR1 to WSHSY and CDR2 to SAAADI. The CDR3 regions of human TCRbeta chains were subjected to immunosequencing. Turning to the authors' computational methods: Repertoire TCRs were checked for matches against a reference library of SARS-CoV-2-specific TCRs that had been generated using the MIRA antigen-specificity platform. Breadth meant the fraction of unique TCRs that were SARS-CoV-2-associated, whereas depth meant the fraction of total T cells that were SARS-CoV-2-associated. Each spike-specific TCR was assigned to its reactive spike region and to a CD4 or CD8 class using the MIRA data. Log10-transformed breadth and depth values were compared by one-way ANOVA with Sidak's multiple comparisons tests. The table comes from immuneACCESS by way of TCRdb, which keeps in-frame sequences with V and J called. Part of the clones is missing from these tables; in studies checked, under half for an unresolved V gene and the rest for unknown reasons. Clone size and V and J calls were adopted from that table, with D and trimming inferred from the DNA. This sample has around 59,000 clones in its table, and approximately 89% of those were observed once. The ten largest clonotypes hold 6.1% of the sample.

Taken with the paper, the label for time point translates to: about 28 days (+/-7) after the second vaccine dose. AZD1222 recipients with second doses at about 4 weeks or about 12 weeks were pooled, because spike-specific TCR depth and breadth did not differ between schedules. The vaccinee samples were drawn from two UK trials, COV001 and COV002, one of which was a single-blind randomized controlled phase 2/3 trial testing AZD1222 (ChAdOx1 nCoV-19) in healthy adults. For TCRbeta chain sequencing, PBMC samples were collected from trial participants at day 0 and at day 28 after the second dose. The specimen was peripheral blood, collected 28 days after the second AZD1222 dose. The TCR originated in an adult who received the AZD1222 COVID-19 vaccine. The rearranged chain carries TRBV10-2 and TRBJ1-2, and perhaps TRBD1 as D gene, on 5 matching bases. In nucleotides, the sequence is TGCGCCAGCATGAGAGGGCAGGGTGGTGGCTACACCTTC. Its protein is CASMRGQGGGYTF.